The clone carrying this T cell receptor (beta chain) was detected only once. Its antigen is undetermined. The method was immunoSEQ multiplex PCR; TCRdb's version includes in-frame clones alone and lacks a portion of them. The sample shows more than 13,000 clones, 80% of them seen only once. The sample comes from a study of immune evolution from preneoplasia to lung adenocarcinoma. Study observations and caveats: Later-stage lesions seemingly showed higher T cell density and diversity than normal lung.

This CDR3 contains 14 residues. Germline-derived CDR1 and CDR2 are ENHRY and SYGVKD. Trimming pared 2 bases from V and 6 bases from J, leaving 14 bases between. The receptor comes from a person aged 65-85 years with lung adenocarcinoma. Input material: FFPE minimally invasive lung adenocarcinoma tissue. The V and J genes are TRBV10-3 and TRBJ2-7, with D uncertain. The CDR3 DNA is TGTGCCATCAGTGAGGGGTCTGGGGTTTCCGAGCAGTACTTC. Encoded protein: CAISEGSGVSEQYF.